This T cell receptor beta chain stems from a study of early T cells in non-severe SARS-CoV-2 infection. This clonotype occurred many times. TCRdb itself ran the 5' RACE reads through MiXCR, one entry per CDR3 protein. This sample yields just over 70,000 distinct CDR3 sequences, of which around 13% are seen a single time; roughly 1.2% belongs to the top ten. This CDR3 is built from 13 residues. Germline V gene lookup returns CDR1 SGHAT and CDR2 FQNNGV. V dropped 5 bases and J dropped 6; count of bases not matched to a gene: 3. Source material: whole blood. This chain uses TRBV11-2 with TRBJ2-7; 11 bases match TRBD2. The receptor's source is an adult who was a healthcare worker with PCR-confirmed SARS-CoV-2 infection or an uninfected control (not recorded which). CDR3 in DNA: TGTGCCAGCAGCATGGGACTAGCGGTCGAGCAGTACTTC. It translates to CASSMGLAVEQYF.